The 19 T cell receptor beta chains reported below all come from one sample, sequenced in a study of neurological immune-mediated disorders. TCRdb reprocessed the 5' RACE reads with MiXCR, giving one entry per CDR3 protein. The sample includes around 130,000 distinct CDR3 sequences, more than 2.5% of them seen just once. The specimen was PBMCs. Source of these receptors: a woman in her twenties or thirties with multiple sclerosis.

This clonotype was observed at least ten times. This chain connects TRBV25-1 to TRBJ2-5, with D unresolved. The V end was cut by 6 bases, the J end by 7 bases, with 18 bases between. Germline values: CDR1 MGHDK, CDR2 SYGVNS. The CDR3 is made up of 14 amino acids. DNA of the CDR3: TGTGCCAGCAGCTCATACACTGAGTTTGGGACCCAGTACTTC. Translated, it gives CASSSYTEFGTQYF. The full variable domain, in which reference TRBV25-1 and TRBJ2-5 provide the parts outside the CDR3, is EADIYQTPRYLVIGTGKKITLECSQTMGHDKMYWYQQDPGMELHLIHYSYGVNSTEKGDLSSESTVSRIRTEHFPLTLESARPSHTSQYLCASSSYTEFGTQYFGPGTRLLVL.

This clonotype has at least ten counts. The chain is built from TRBV24-1 and TRBJ2-3; 7 bases align to TRBD1. V shed 7 bases and J 2 bases; nucleotides not matched to a gene: 8. In germline, CDR1 is KGHDR, CDR2 SFDVKD. This CDR3 region has 15 residues. The CDR3 nucleotides are TGTGCCACCAGCTCGGGACAGAGTCCCACAGATACGCAGTATTTT. Translating gives CATSSGQSPTDTQYF.

With regard to this clonotype: This could be a read error, since a much larger clone is one nucleotide away. The rearrangement joins TRBV5-6 to TRBJ1-2; maybe TRBD1 (5 bases). Between the trimmed V and J ends, which lost 4 bases and 0 bases, there was a span of 13 bases. This CDR3 is 15 amino acids long. Per the germline V gene, CDR1 is SGHDT and CDR2 is YYEEEE. The CDR3 reads CASSHKGVPNYGYTF. The CDR3 DNA reads TGTGCCAGCAGCCACAAAGGGGTACCTAACTATGGCTACACCTTC.

The chain links TRBV7-2 to TRBJ1-2; the D is unclear. The V gene's germline CDR1 is SGHTA and CDR2 FQGNSA. This CDR3 is 14 amino acids long. Trimming stripped 3 bases from V and 4 bases from J, with 12 bases between. In DNA, the CDR3 is TGTGCCAGCAGCTTTTCCGGGGAAGCCTATGGCTACACCTTC. This translates into CASSFSGEAYGYTF.

The chain is built from TRBV12-3 or TRBV12-4 and TRBJ2-3; D uncertain. V was shortened by 3 bases and J by 10 bases, with 17 bases between the two germline ends. The CDR3 sequence is 14 residues long. The CDR3 loop is CASSFGSRAPAQYF. The CDR3 nucleotides read TGTGCCAGCAGTTTCGGGTCACGGGCCCCGGCGCAGTATTTT.

In its sample, this clonotype was seen many times. Just one base apart from a much larger clone, this may be a read error. The chain recombines TRBV25-1 with TRBJ2-5; D gene uncertain. Per the germline V gene, CDR1 is MGHDK and CDR2 is SYGVNS. The CDR3 is 14 amino acids. Trimming took off 7 bases at V and 3 bases at J, with 15 bases between the two ends. Here the CDR3 reads CASKGANEKETQYF. For the CDR3, the DNA is TGTGCCAGCAAGGGCGCGAACGAGAAAGAGACCCAGTACTTC.

A remark on this clonotype: The conserved final phenylalanine or tryptophan is absent from the CDR3, which likely points to a read error. The chain carries TRBV3-1 and TRBJ1-2, with a tentative D call TRBD1 (5 bases). V was shortened by 5 bases and J by 4 bases, with 14 bases between the two germline ends. Germline CDR1 LGHDT, CDR2 YNNKEL (reference sequence). CDR3 size: 14 residues. The CDR3 spells CASSFRQRGYGYTS. As DNA, the CDR3 is TGTGCCAGCAGCTTCCGACAGAGGGGCTATGGCTACACCTCC.

In this sample, this clonotype turned up many times. V is TRBV20-1 and J is TRBJ2-3, with D possibly being TRBD1 (6 bases). V was cut by 6 bases and J by 2 bases, with 12 bases left in between. Germline-derived CDR1 and CDR2 are DFQATT and SNEGSKA (reference sequence). The length of the CDR3 is 13 residues. The CDR3 reads CSARTVHTDTQYF. The DNA of the CDR3 is TGCAGTGCCCGGACAGTACACACAGATACGCAGTATTTT.

J is TRBJ2-1 and V is TRBV7-9; possibly TRBD2 for D (5 bases). TRBJ2-7 explains the end of the DNA better; the J call may be wrong. The CDR3 is 13 amino acids. CDR1 and CDR2 from the germline V gene are SEHNR and FQNEAQ (reference sequence). The CDR3 DNA follows: TGTGCCAGCAGCAACGGGAACACCTACGAGCAGTACTTC. Protein sequence: CASSNGNTYEQYF.

This clonotype showed up many times. The chain has TRBV5-1 and TRBJ2-2, with TRBD1 as a possible D gene (5 bases). Germline assignment: CDR1 SGHRS and CDR2 YFSETQ. Trimming removed 0 bases from V and 4 bases from J, with 10 bases in between. The CDR3 spans 15 residues. The CDR3 bases are TGCGCCAGCAGCTTGGACAGGACACTCACCGGGGAGCTGTTTTTT. The encoded protein is CASSLDRTLTGELFF.

The CDR3 DNA is TGTGCCATCAGTGAGTCCCACAGGGACAAAGAGCAGTACTTC. Translated: CAISESHRDKEQYF. V is TRBV10-3 and J is TRBJ2-7; possible D gene TRBD1, 6 bases. Trimming pared 0 bases from V and 7 bases from J, leaving 13 bases between. This CDR3 contains 14 residues. CDR1 and CDR2 from the germline V gene are ENHRY and SYGVKD.

Many counts were recorded for this clonotype. This chain connects TRBV15 to TRBJ2-3, with D perhaps being TRBD1 or TRBD2 (5 bases each). Germline values: CDR1 LNHNV, CDR2 YYDKDF (reference sequence). The CDR3 consists of 16 residues. V gave up 5 bases and J gave up 5 bases, with 20 bases separating them. The CDR3 reads CATSYYSGSRGDTQYF. CDR3 bases: TGTGCCACCAGCTACTACTCGGGATCTAGGGGAGATACGCAGTATTTT.

This clonotype was detected many times. The chain employs TRBV28 and TRBJ1-5; D is possibly TRBD1 (6 bases). V was cut by 4 bases and J by 2 bases, with 12 bases left in between. The CDR3 has 15 residues. Germline CDR1 and CDR2: MDHEN and SYDVKM. CDR3 nucleotides: TGTGCCAGCAGTTCTCGGGACATTCGCAATCAGCCCCAGCATTTT. It yields the protein CASSSRDIRNQPQHF.

In this sample, this clonotype turned up many times. The chain is built from TRBV30 and TRBJ1-1, with no clear D. Germline V gene lookup returns CDR1 GTSNPN and CDR2 SVGIG (reference sequence). V lost 2 bases and J lost 1, with 8 bases in between. The CDR3 has 13 amino acids. The CDR3 sequence: CAWSREENTEAFF. As DNA, the CDR3 is TGTGCCTGGAGTAGAGAAGAGAACACTGAAGCTTTCTTT.

The chain has TRBV5-1 and TRBJ1-5; the D gene is possibly TRBD1 (6 bases). Between the trimmed V and J ends, which lost 0 bases and 4 bases, there was a span of 8 bases. The germline CDR1 and CDR2 sequences are SGHRS and YFSETQ. The CDR3 sequence is 14 residues long. CDR3 sequence (DNA): TGCGCCAGCAGCTTGGGGGGGCAGAATCAGCCCCAGCATTTT. Its protein product is CASSLGGQNQPQHF.

The chain couples TRBV29-1 to TRBJ2-3; D may match TRBD1 or TRBD2 (5 bases each). This CDR3 is 17 amino acids long. Germline assignment: CDR1 SQVTM and CDR2 ANQGSEA. V lost 3 bases and J 0 bases, leaving 19 bases between the germline ends. CDR3 bases: TGCAGCGTTGAGCTAGCCGGGACGGATACTAGCACAGATACGCAGTATTTT. It is translated as CSVELAGTDTSTDTQYF.

The rearrangement joins TRBV5-1 to TRBJ2-7; tentative D call: TRBD1 (6 bases). Trimming removed 2 bases at V and 4 bases at J, with 13 bases between. This CDR3 has 14 residues. Germline CDR1 is SGHRS and CDR2 is YFSETQ. This CDR3 reads CASSFLKTGYEQYF. The CDR3 coding sequence is TGCGCCAGCAGCTTCCTGAAAACAGGGTACGAGCAGTACTTC.

With respect to this clonotype: Sequence at one end of the junction differs from germline and may be a read error. V is TRBV10-3 and J is TRBJ1-1, with TRBD1 matching 8 bases. From germline, CDR1 is ENHRY and CDR2 SYGVKD. CDR3 size: 13 residues. In nucleotides, the CDR3 is TGTGCCATCACACAGGGGGTGAAGACTGAAGCTTTCTTT. As protein: CAITQGVKTEAFF.

This clonotype came up many times. This chain connects TRBV7-8 to TRBJ1-6; D not resolved. Germline V CDR1 and CDR2: SGHVS, FQNEAQ. Trimming shortened V by 3 bases and J by 8 bases, and 8 bases separated the two germline ends. The CDR3 has 13 residues. The DNA of the CDR3 is TGTGCCAGCAGCTTCTCGGGGTATTCACCCCTCCACTTT. It translates to CASSFSGYSPLHF. The full variable domain, with the rest looked up from reference TRBV7-8 and TRBJ1-6, is GAGVSQSPRYKVAKRGQDVALRCDPISGHVSLFWYQQALGQGPEFLTYFQNEAQLDKSGLPSDRFFAERPEGSVSTLKIQRTQQEDSAVYLCASSFSGYSPLHFGNGTRLTVT.